This T cell receptor beta chain was captured in a study of T cells in women clearing cervical HPV infection. Findings and caveats of the study: Controls had more TRBV6-7 (about 0.15%) than cases (approximately 0.11%).

Germline loops: CDR1 SGHTA, CDR2 FQGNSA. The CDR3 is made up of 13 amino acids. Trimming took 9 bases from V and 3 from J, leaving 13 bases between them. Sequencing used immunoSEQ multiplex PCR; TCRdb keeps in-frame clones, though not all of them. The sample has fewer than 35,000 clones, and its top ten clones hold over 6.5%. A word on this clone: Its antigen is as yet unknown. The CDR3 end falls 3 residues outside the read, so it is completed with the germline J gene.

This chain joins TRBV7-2 and TRBJ2-3; a possible D gene is TRBD2 (7 bases). The receptor was isolated from a woman between 18 and 70 years old with a cervical HPV16 infection that either progressed to CIN3+ or cleared (not recorded which). The sequenced material came from blood buffy coat. CDR3 bases read: TGTGCCAGTAGAGGGGGGGGGACAGATACG. Encoded protein: CASRGGGTDT. The whole CDR3 protein is CASRGGGTDTQYF.